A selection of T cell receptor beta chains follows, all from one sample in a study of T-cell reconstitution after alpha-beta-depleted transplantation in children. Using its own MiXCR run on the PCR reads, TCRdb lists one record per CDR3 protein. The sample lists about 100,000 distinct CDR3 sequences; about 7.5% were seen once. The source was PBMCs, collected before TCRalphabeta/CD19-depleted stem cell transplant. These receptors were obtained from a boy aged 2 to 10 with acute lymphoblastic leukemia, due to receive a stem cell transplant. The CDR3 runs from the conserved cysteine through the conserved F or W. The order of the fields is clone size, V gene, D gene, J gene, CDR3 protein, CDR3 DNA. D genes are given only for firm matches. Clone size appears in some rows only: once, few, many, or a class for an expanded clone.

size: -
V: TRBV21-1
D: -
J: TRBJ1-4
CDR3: CASSTFSGGDATNEKLFF
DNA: TGTGCCAGCAGCACGTTCTCAGGGGGGGACGCAACTAATGAAAAACTGTTTTTT

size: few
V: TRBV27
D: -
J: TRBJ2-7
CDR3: CASSHAELTYEQYF
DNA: TGTGCCAGCAGTCACGCGGAGCTCACCTACGAGCAGTACTTC

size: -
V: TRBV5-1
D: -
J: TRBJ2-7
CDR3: CASSPGLARGFYEQYF
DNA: TGCGCCAGCAGCCCAGGACTCGCCAGGGGATTCTACGAGCAGTACTTC

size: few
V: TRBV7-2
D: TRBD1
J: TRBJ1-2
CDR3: CASSLQGADTLGYTF
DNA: TGTGCCAGCAGCCTACAGGGGGCGGATACCCTAGGCTACACCTTC

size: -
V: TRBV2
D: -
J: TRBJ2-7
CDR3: CASSESRLANPSGYF
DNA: TGTGCCAGCAGTGAAAGCCGCCTAGCAAACCCGTCTGGGTACTTC

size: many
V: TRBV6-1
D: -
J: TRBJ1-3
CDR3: CASSERLRRNSGNTIYF
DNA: TGTGCCAGCAGTGAAAGACTTAGGCGGAACTCTGGAAACACCATATATTTT

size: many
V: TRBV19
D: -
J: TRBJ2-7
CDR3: CASSINIRYEQYF
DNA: TGTGCCAGTAGTATTAACATTCGCTACGAGCAGTACTTC

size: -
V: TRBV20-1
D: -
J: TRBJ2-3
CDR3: CSASQGRGTDTQYF
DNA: TGCAGTGCTAGTCAGGGACGTGGCACAGATACGCAGTATTTT

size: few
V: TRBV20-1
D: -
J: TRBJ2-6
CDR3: CSATKARSSGANVLTF
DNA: TGCAGTGCTACCAAGGCTCGGTCCTCTGGGGCCAACGTCCTGACTTTC

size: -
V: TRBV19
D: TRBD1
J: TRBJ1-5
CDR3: CASSSTGAAYQPQHF
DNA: TGTGCCAGTAGCTCGACAGGGGCCGCCTATCAGCCCCAGCATTTT

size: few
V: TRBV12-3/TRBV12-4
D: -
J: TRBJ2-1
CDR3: CATSGLNEQFF
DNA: TGTGCCACGTCCGGGCTCAATGAGCAGTTCTTC

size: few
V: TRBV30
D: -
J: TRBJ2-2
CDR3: CARSPHSRLRTGELFF
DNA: TGTGCTAGGAGCCCCCACTCCAGGCTGAGAACCGGGGAGCTGTTTTTT

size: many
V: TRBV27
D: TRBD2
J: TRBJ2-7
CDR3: CASRRLAGVDEQYF
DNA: TGTGCCAGCCGTAGACTAGCGGGGGTCGACGAGCAGTACTTC